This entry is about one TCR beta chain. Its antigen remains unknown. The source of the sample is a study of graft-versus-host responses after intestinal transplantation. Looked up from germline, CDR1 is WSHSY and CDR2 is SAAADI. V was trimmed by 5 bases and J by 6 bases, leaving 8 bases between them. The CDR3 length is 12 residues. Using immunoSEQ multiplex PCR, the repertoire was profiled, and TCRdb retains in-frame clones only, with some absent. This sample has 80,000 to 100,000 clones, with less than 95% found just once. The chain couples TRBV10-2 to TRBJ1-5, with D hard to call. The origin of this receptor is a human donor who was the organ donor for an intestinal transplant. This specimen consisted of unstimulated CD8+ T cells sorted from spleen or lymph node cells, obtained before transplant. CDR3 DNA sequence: TGCGCCAGCAGTATGACTGTTCAGCCCCAGCATTTT. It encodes CASSMTVQPQHF.